The source of this TCR beta chain is a study of shared clonotypes between healthy human individuals. Turning to the study itself: Donors, aged 18 to 49, were a couple of women and three men.

In the sorted-subset replicate PCRs, 200 ng DNA, roughly 29,000 T cell genomes, was used. The protocol was immunoSEQ multiplex PCR, while the TCRdb copy is restricted to in-frame clones and leaves out a portion. The sample holds more than 550,000 clones, about 90% seen once. Naive CD8 populations comprised CD45RO-negative cells positively selected for CCR7, excluding terminally differentiated effector memory CD45RA+ cells. Donors were healthy HIV-negative adults without recent acute infections or vaccinations. General observations from the study: Naive CD4 clonotype sharing across several donors was around 5%.

On this clone itself: Its antigen is not identified.

V was clipped by 6 bases and J by 8 bases; unmatched bases: 10. CDR3 length: 14 residues. Germline V gene data show CDR1 as SGHVS and CDR2 as FNYEAQ. The sequence derives from a man under 40 in good health. The sequenced material came from naive CD8+ T cells sorted from blood. This chain links TRBV7-6 with TRBJ2-1; 7 bases fit TRBD2. CDR3 protein: CASREWEGEDEQFF. The CDR3 nucleotides are TGTGCCAGCAGGGAGTGGGAGGGCGAGGATGAGCAGTTCTTC.